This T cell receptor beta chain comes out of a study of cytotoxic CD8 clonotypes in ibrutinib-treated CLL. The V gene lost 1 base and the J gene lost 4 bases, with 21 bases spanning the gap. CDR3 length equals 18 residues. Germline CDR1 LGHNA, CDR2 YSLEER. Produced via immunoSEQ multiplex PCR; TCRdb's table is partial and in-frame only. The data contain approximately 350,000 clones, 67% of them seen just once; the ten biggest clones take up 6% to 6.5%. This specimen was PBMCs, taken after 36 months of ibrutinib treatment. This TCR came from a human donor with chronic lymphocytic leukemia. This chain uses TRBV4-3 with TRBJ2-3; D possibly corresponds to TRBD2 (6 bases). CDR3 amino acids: CASSQGISFGSVADTQYF. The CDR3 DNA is TGCGCCAGCAGCCAAGGGATATCTTTCGGGAGTGTCGCAGATACGCAGTATTTT.